Presented here are 2 T cell receptor beta chains from one specimen sequenced in a study of blood T cell repertoires in COVID-19. This table comes from immunoSEQ multiplex PCR, and its TCRdb copy is limited to in-frame clones, with some not included. The table has approximately 270,000 clones, about 90% seen once. Source material: peripheral blood. These receptor sequences come from a man older than 75 with acute or convalescent COVID-19.

V is TRBV5-1 and J is TRBJ2-1; D is possibly TRBD2 (6 bases). Germline V gene data show CDR1 as SGHRS and CDR2 as YFSETQ. V lost 2 bases to trimming and J lost 0 bases, with 9 bases between them. The length of the CDR3 is 15 residues. CDR3 nucleotides: TGCGCCAGCAGCTTCGACGGGAGCTCCTACAATGAGCAGTTCTTC. As protein: CASSFDGSSYNEQFF.

The V gene is TRBV11-1, the J gene TRBJ2-3, with 13 bases lining up with TRBD2. Germline V CDR1 and CDR2: SGHAT, FQDESV (reference sequence). Losses at the gene ends were 4 bases for V and 3 bases for J; bases not matched to a gene: 4. This CDR3 comprises 16 residues. The CDR3 DNA reads TGTGCCAGCAGCTGGACTAGCGGGAGTAGAACAGATACGCAGTATTTT. This encodes CASSWTSGSRTDTQYF.